This T cell receptor beta chain derives from a study of cytomegalovirus exposure and HLA in healthy donors. General study findings and limits: Apparent HLA restriction characterized most CMV-associated TCR beta chains in a later analysis.

Primers included in the PCR were 60 Vbeta and 13 Jbeta primers. Libraries were prepared by immunoSEQ multiplex PCR; TCRdb keeps only in-frame clonotypes and omits some of them. The sample carries 60,000 to 90,000 clones, 84% recorded once. The V gene lost 0 bases and the J gene lost 1 base, with 10 bases spanning the gap. The CDR3 consists of 15 residues. From germline, CDR1 is SGHRS and CDR2 YFSETQ. Of note for this clone: Its antigen is still unknown.

Sequencing input: PBMCs. The source of this sequence is a man between 65 and 85 years old in good health and CMV-seropositive. The chain joins TRBV5-1 to TRBJ1-2; D remains unclear. The CDR3 region has the DNA TGCGCCAGCAGCTTGGGGGCCAGCCTTAACTATGGCTACACCTTC. Amino acid sequence: CASSLGASLNYGYTF.